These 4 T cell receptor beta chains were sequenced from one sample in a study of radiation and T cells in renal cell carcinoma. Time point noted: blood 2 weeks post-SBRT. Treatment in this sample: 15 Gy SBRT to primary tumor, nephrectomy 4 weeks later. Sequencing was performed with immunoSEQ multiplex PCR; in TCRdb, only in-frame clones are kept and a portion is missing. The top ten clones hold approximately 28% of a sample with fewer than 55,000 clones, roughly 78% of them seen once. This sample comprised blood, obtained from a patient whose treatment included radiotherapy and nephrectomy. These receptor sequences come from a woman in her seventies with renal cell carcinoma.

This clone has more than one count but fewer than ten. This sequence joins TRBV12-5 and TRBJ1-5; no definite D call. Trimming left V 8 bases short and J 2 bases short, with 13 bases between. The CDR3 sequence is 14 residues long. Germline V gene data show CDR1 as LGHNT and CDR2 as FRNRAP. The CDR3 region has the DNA TGTGCTAGTTCCCTCGGCGAAGGCAATCAGCCCCAGCATTTT. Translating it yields CASSLGEGNQPQHF. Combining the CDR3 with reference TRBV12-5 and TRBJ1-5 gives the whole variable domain DARVTQTPRHKVTEMGQEVTMRCQPILGHNTVFWYRQTMMQGLELLAYFRNRAPLDDSGMPKDRFSAEMPDATLATLKIQPSEPRDSAVYFCASSLGEGNQPQHFGDGTRLSIL.

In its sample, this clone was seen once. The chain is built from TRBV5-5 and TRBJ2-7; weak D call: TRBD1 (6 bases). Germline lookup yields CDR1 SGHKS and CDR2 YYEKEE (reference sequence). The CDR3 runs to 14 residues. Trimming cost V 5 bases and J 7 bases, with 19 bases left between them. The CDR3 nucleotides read TGTGCCAGCAGTTCAAATGTGGGGGCTGGGGAGCAGTACTTC. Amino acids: CASSSNVGAGEQYF.

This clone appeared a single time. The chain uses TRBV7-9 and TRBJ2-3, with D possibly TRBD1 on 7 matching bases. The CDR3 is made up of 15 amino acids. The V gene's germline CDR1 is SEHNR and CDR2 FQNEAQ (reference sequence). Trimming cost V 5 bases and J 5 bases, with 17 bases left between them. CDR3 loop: CASSARDRGIDTQYF. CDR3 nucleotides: TGTGCCAGCAGCGCGCGGGACAGAGGGATAGATACGCAGTATTTT. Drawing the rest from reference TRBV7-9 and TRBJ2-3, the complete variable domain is DTGVSQNPRHKITKRGQNVTFRCDPISEHNRLYWYRQTLGQGPEFLTYFQNEAQLEKSRLLSDRFSAERPKGSFSTLEIQRTEQGDSAMYLCASSARDRGIDTQYFGPGTRLTVL.

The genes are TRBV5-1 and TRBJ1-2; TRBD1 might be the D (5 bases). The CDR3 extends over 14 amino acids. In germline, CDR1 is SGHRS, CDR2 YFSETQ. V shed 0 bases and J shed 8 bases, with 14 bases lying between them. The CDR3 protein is CASSLGPGRDGYTF. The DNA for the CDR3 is TGCGCCAGCAGCTTGGGTCCAGGAAGGGACGGCTACACCTTC.